This record looks at one TCR beta chain sequence and its context. A single base separates this from a much larger clone, so it may be a read error. This record comes from a study of neurological immune-mediated disorders. Via MiXCR, TCRdb re-called the 5' RACE reads, giving one row per CDR3 protein. The repertoire has around 94,000 distinct CDR3 sequences, approximately 3.3% of them found once; the top ten carry approximately 5.9%. Trimming shortened V by 5 bases and J by 3 bases, and 13 bases separated the two germline ends. Germline CDR1 reads MNHEY; CDR2 reads SVGEGT. The CDR3 spans 14 residues. The rearrangement links TRBV6-2 or TRBV6-3 to TRBJ1-1; a weak D match, TRBD1 (5 bases). Sequenced input: PBMCs. This receptor was identified in a woman aged 18 to 35 with multiple sclerosis. CDR3 amino acids: CASSNFDRDTEAFF. CDR3 DNA sequence: TGTGCCAGCAGTAACTTTGACAGAGACACTGAAGCTTTCTTT.